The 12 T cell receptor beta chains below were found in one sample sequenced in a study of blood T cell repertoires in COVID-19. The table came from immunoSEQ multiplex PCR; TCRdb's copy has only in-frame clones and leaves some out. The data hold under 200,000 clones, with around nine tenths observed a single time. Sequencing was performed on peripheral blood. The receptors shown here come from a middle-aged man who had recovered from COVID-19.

CDR3 DNA: TGTGCCAGCTCACCGGAGAGACAGGGGCCCTCTTCGCAACTGTTTTTT. It specifies CASSPERQGPSSQLFF. This chain links TRBV18 with TRBJ1-4, with 8 positions matching TRBD1. This CDR3 is built from 16 residues. V was pared by 3 bases and J by 12 bases, with 15 bases of the junction left unmatched. CDR1 is KGHSH, CDR2 LQKENI, per germline. Full variable domain (missing parts from reference TRBV18 and TRBJ1-4): NAGVMQNPRHLVRRRGQEARLRCSPMKGHSHVYWYRQLPEEGLKFMVYLQKENIIDESGMPKERFSAEFPKEGPSILRIQQVVRGDSAAYFCASSPERQGPSSQLFFGSGTQLSVL.

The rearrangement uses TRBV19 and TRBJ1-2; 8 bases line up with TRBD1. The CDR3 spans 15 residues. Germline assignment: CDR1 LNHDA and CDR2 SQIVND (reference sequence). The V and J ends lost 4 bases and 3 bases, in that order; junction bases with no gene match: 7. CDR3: CASSTPGQAYYGYTF. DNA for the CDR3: TGTGCCAGTAGTACTCCGGGACAGGCCTACTATGGCTACACCTTC.

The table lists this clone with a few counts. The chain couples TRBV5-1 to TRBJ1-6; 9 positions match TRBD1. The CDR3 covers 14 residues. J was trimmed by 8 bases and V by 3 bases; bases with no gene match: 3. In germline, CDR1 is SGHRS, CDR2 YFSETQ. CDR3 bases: TGCGCCAGCAGCTCCCGGGACAGGGATTCACCCCTCCACTTT. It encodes CASSSRDRDSPLHF. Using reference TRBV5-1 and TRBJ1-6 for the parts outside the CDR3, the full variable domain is KAGVTQTPRYLIKTRGQQVTLSCSPISGHRSVSWYQQTPGQGLQFLFEYFSETQRNKGNFPGRFSGRQFSNSRSEMNVSTLELGDSALYLCASSSRDRDSPLHFGNGTRLTVT.

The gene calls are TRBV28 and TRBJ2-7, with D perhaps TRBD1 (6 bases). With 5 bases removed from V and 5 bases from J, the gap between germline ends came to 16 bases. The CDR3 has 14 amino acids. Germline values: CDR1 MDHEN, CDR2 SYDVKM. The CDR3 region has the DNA TGTGCCAGCAGTCCATCTGGGACACGCAACGAGCAGTACTTC. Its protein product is CASSPSGTRNEQYF.

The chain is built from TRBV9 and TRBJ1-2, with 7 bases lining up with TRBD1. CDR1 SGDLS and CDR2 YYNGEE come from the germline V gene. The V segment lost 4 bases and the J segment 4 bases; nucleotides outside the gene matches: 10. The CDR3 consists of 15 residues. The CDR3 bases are TGTGCCAGCAGCCTCCGACAGGGCGGCAGCTATGGCTACACCTTC. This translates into CASSLRQGGSYGYTF.

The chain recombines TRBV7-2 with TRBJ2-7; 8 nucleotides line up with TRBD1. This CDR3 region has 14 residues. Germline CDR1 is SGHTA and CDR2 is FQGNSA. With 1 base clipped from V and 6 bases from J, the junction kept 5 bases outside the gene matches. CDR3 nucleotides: TGTGCCAGCAGCTTAGTCTCGACAGGGGCCGAGCAGTACTTC. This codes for CASSLVSTGAEQYF.

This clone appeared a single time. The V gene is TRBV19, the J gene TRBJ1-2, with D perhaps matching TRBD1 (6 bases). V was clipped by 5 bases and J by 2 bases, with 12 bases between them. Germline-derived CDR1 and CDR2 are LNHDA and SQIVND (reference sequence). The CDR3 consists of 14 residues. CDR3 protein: CASSLGTLNYGYTF. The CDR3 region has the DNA TGTGCCAGTAGTCTCGGGACACTGAACTATGGCTACACCTTC.

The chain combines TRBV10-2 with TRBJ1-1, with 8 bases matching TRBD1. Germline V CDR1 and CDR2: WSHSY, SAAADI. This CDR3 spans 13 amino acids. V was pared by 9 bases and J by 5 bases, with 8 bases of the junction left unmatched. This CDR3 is CASRQGLGTEAFF. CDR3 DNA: TGCGCCAGTAGACAGGGGTTGGGAACTGAAGCTTTCTTT.

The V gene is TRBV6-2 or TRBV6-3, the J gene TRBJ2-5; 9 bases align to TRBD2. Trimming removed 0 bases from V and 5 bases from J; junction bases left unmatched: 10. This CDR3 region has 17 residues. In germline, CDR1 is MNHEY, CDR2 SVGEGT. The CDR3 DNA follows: TGTGCCAGCAGTTACTCGATCGGCGGGAGGGATTGGGAGACCCAGTACTTC. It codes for CASSYSIGGRDWETQYF.

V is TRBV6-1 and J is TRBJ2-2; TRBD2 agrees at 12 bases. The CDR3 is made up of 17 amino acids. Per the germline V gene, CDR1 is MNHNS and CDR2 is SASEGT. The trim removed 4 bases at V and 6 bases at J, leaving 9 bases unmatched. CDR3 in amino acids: CASSALAGGKRAGELFF. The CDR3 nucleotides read TGTGCCAGCAGTGCCCTAGCGGGGGGGAAGAGGGCCGGGGAGCTGTTTTTT.

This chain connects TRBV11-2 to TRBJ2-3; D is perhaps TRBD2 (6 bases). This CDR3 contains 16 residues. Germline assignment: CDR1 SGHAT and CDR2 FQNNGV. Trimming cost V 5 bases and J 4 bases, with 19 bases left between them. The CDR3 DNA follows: TGTGCCAGCAGCCTGACTTTTGGAAGGGAGGCAGATACGCAGTATTTT. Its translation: CASSLTFGREADTQYF.

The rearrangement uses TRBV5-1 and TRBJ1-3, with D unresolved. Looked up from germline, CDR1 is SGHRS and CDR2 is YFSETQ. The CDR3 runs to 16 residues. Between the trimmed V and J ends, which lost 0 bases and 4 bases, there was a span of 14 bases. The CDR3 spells CASSLDGGPIGNTIYF. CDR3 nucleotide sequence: TGCGCCAGCAGCTTGGATGGAGGCCCGATAGGAAACACCATATATTTT.